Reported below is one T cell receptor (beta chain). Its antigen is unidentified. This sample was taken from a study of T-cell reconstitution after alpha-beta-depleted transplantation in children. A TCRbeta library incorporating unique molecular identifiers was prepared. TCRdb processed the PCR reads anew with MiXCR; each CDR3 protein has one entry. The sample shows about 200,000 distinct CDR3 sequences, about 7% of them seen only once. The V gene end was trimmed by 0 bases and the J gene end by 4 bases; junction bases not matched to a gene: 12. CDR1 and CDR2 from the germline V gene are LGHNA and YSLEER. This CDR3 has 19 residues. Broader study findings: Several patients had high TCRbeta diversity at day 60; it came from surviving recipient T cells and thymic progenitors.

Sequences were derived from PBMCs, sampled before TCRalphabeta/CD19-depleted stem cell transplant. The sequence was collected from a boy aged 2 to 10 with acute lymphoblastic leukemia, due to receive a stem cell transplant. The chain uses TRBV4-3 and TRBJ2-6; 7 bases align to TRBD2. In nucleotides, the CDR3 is TGCGCCAGCAGCCAAGATCGTGGACCGGGGGGAGCAGGGGCCAACGTCCTGACTTTC. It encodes CASSQDRGPGGAGANVLTF.